The T cell receptor beta chain under discussion was sequenced for a study of CD8 T cells in ankylosing spondylitis. Quantitative 5'-RACE with molecular barcodes produced the TCR beta libraries. One entry per CDR3 protein results from TCRdb running MiXCR on the 5' RACE reads. Of 150,000 to 200,000 distinct CDR3 sequences in the sample, about a third were seen once. There are 15 residues in the CDR3. Per the germline V gene, CDR1 is SGDLS and CDR2 is YYNGEE. V was clipped by 0 bases and J by 8 bases, with 15 bases between them. Regarding this clonotype: Its antigen is not identified.

Notes on the study in general: The authors reported significant enrichment of disease-linked clones in matched ankylosing spondylitis synovial fluid. Roughly eight highly homologous variants made up a TCR beta motif that seemed to typify ankylosing spondylitis blood. Researchers report that disease-linked clones proved CD8+ and relatively rare in peripheral blood.

Sequencing input: synovial fluid, either unsorted or a sorted T cell fraction (not recorded which). The receptor was isolated from a male donor with ankylosing spondylitis. The V gene is TRBV9, the J gene TRBJ2-1; D ambiguous. CDR3 nucleotide sequence: TGTGCCAGCAGCGTAGCAGCAGGAAAGACCCATGAGCAGTTCTTC. Protein product: CASSVAAGKTHEQFF.